This entry lists 16 T cell receptor beta chains sequenced from one sample in a study of blood T cell repertoires in COVID-19. Sequencing was performed with immunoSEQ multiplex PCR; in TCRdb, only in-frame clones are kept and a portion is missing. The sample holds around 270,000 clones, around four fifths seen once. The sample consisted of peripheral blood. The source is a man aged 60 to 75 with acute or convalescent COVID-19.

This clone came up once. The DNA for the CDR3 is TGTGCCAGCAGCTCGCCACTGCTCACAGATACGCAGTATTTT. Its translation: CASSSPLLTDTQYF. The chain uses TRBV11-3 and TRBJ2-3; D gene uncertain. Per germline, CDR1 SGHNT and CDR2 YENEEA. Trimming shortened V by 4 bases and J by 2 bases, and 10 bases separated the two germline ends. The CDR3 has 14 residues.

This clone came up a few times. The chain links TRBV28 to TRBJ2-7; 9 bases are shared with TRBD2. Trimming removed 7 bases from V and 6 bases from J; junction bases left unmatched: 10. The length of the CDR3 is 14 residues. CDR1 is MDHEN, CDR2 SYDVKM, per germline. The CDR3 sequence is CASKFEREEPEQYF. CDR3 sequence (DNA): TGTGCCAGCAAGTTTGAGCGGGAGGAACCCGAGCAGTACTTC. The full variable domain, with the rest looked up from reference TRBV28 and TRBJ2-7, is DVKVTQSSRYLVKRTGEKVFLECVQDMDHENMFWYRQDPGLGLRLIYFSYDVKMKEKGDIPEGYSVSREKKERFSLILESASTNQTSMYLCASKFEREEPEQYFGPGTRLTVT.

The V call is TRBV5-4, the J call TRBJ2-3; the match to TRBD2 covers 14 bases. Germline-derived CDR1 and CDR2 are SGHNT and YYREEE (reference sequence). The CDR3 has 16 amino acids. The J segment lost 4 bases and the V segment lost 4 bases, leaving 5 bases of the junction unmatched. The CDR3 here is CASSMGLAGVADTQYF. The CDR3 DNA reads as TGTGCCAGCAGCATGGGACTAGCGGGAGTAGCAGATACGCAGTATTTT.

The chain is built from TRBV6-4 and TRBJ1-1; maybe TRBD1 (5 bases). Trimming removed 3 bases at V and 0 bases at J, with 11 bases between. Per the germline V gene, CDR1 is MRHNA and CDR2 is SNTAGT. This CDR3 region has 15 residues. CDR3 nucleotides: TGTGCCAGCAGTGAAATGGCAGGGATGAACACTGAAGCTTTCTTT. Translating gives CASSEMAGMNTEAFF.

The V call is TRBV9, the J call TRBJ1-3, with D uncertain. Between the trimmed V and J ends, which lost 5 bases and 8 bases, there was a span of 8 bases. CDR3 length: 11 amino acids. Germline V gives CDR1 SGDLS, CDR2 YYNGEE. The CDR3 sequence is CASRSGDTIYF. CDR3 coding DNA: TGTGCCAGCAGGTCGGGAGACACCATATATTTT.

The chain links TRBV9 to TRBJ1-2; D is perhaps TRBD1 (6 bases). The CDR3 has 12 amino acids. Germline loops: CDR1 SGDLS, CDR2 YYNGEE. V gave up 4 bases and J gave up 7 bases, with 11 bases separating them. The CDR3 DNA is TGTGCCAGCAGCCTCACAGGGTCTGGCTACACCTTC. Amino acid sequence: CASSLTGSGYTF.

The V gene is TRBV5-4, the J gene TRBJ2-1; 11 nucleotides match TRBD2. The CDR3 is made up of 17 amino acids. Trimming removed 0 bases from V and 4 bases from J; junction bases left unmatched: 6. CDR1 and CDR2 (germline): SGHNT, YYREEE (reference sequence). CDR3 in amino acids: CASSLGLAGSLYNEQFF. The CDR3 coding sequence is TGTGCCAGCAGCTTGGGACTAGCGGGAAGTTTATACAATGAGCAGTTCTTC.

J is TRBJ1-5 and V is TRBV6-5; the D gene is possibly TRBD1 (5 bases). The CDR3 is 15 residues long. V was trimmed by 7 bases and J by 6 bases, leaving 19 bases between them. The germline V gene encodes CDR1 MNHEY and CDR2 SVGAGI. The CDR3 bases are TGTGCCAGCAATCTACAGGTTGGCCAAGGTCAGCCCCAGCATTTT. It yields the protein CASNLQVGQGQPQHF.

This clone was found a few times. J is TRBJ2-7 and V is TRBV6-5, with 7 bases aligning to TRBD1. This CDR3 spans 12 amino acids. The germline V gene has CDR1 MNHEY and CDR2 SVGAGI. V trimming: 11 bases; J trimming: 0 bases; junction bases outside the gene matches: 4. The CDR3 loop reads CAGGQSSYEQYF. DNA for the CDR3: TGTGCCGGGGGACAGAGCTCCTACGAGCAGTACTTC.

The rearrangement links TRBV5-5 to TRBJ2-1, with 10 positions matching TRBD1. From germline, CDR1 is SGHKS and CDR2 YYEKEE (reference sequence). The CDR3 spans 15 residues. J was trimmed by 3 bases and V by 4 bases; bases with no gene match: 4. For the CDR3, the DNA is TGTGCCAGCAGCGAGGGACAGGGGAGCTACAATGAGCAGTTCTTC. Protein product: CASSEGQGSYNEQFF.

This clone was seen a handful of times. The V and J genes are TRBV19 and TRBJ1-6; TRBD1 is a possible D gene (5 bases). The germline V gene encodes CDR1 LNHDA and CDR2 SQIVND (reference sequence). The germline V and J ends were trimmed by 9 bases and 0 bases, with 9 bases remaining between them. The CDR3 runs to 14 residues. CDR3 loop: CASRQSSYNSPLHF. CDR3 in DNA: TGTGCCAGCCGACAGAGCTCCTATAATTCACCCCTCCACTTT. Filled out from reference TRBV19 and TRBJ1-6, the complete variable domain reads DGGITQSPKYLFRKEGQNVTLSCEQNLNHDAMYWYRQDPGQGLRLIYYSQIVNDFQKGDIAEGYSVSREKKESFPLTVTSAQKNPTAFYLCASRQSSYNSPLHFGNGTRLTVT.

This chain links TRBV3-1 (or the pseudogene TRBV3-2) with TRBJ2-3; tentative D call: TRBD2 (6 bases). CDR1 and CDR2 from the germline V gene are LGHDT and YNNKEL (reference sequence). V was cut by 0 bases and J by 3 bases, with 16 bases left in between. The CDR3 extends over 17 amino acids. The CDR3 nucleotides read TGTGCCAGCAGCCAAGATATGGAGGTGGGGGGAACAGATACGCAGTATTTT. Amino acids: CASSQDMEVGGTDTQYF.

The rearrangement links TRBV10-3 to TRBJ2-2; 12 nucleotides agree with TRBD2. Looked up from germline, CDR1 is ENHRY and CDR2 is SYGVKD. V dropped 6 bases and J dropped 2; count of bases not matched to a gene: 4. The CDR3 covers 16 residues. This CDR3 reads CAISQLAGGNTGELFF. The CDR3, as DNA: TGTGCCATCAGCCAACTAGCGGGAGGTAACACCGGGGAGCTGTTTTTT.

The chain uses TRBV4-1 and TRBJ1-2, with 10 positions matching TRBD1. The V gene's germline CDR1 is MGHRA and CDR2 YSYEKL. V dropped 3 bases and J dropped 7; count of bases not matched to a gene: 5. CDR3 length equals 14 residues. The CDR3 reads CASSHPGQGSGYTF. CDR3 sequence (DNA): TGCGCCAGCAGCCACCCGGGACAGGGGAGTGGCTACACCTTC.

The chain combines TRBV18 with TRBJ2-3; perhaps TRBD1 as D (6 bases). The CDR3 extends over 14 amino acids. Deletions cut 6 bases from V and 3 bases from J, with 13 bases between. Germline V gene sequence: CDR1 KGHSH, CDR2 LQKENI. DNA of the CDR3: TGTGCCAGCTCGACGACAGGTCAAACAGATACGCAGTATTTT. Translation gives CASSTTGQTDTQYF.

As for this clone: The junction does not match germline at one end; this may be a read error. V and J are TRBV19 and TRBJ2-2, with 8 positions matching TRBD1. The germline V gene has CDR1 LNHDA and CDR2 SQIVND (reference sequence). This CDR3 contains 16 residues. The CDR3: CASRPGGPPNSGELFF. The CDR3 region has the DNA TGTGCCAGTAGGCCAGGGGGCCCTCCGAACTCCGGGGAGCTGTTTTTT.